This T cell receptor beta chain was sequenced in a study of blood T cell repertoires in COVID-19. About the research overall: The United States, Italy and Spain were the sources of the acute and convalescent COVID-19 samples. Nucleic acid was either cDNA or gDNA, and it came from T cells, B-cell-depleted T cells, or PBMCs.

This CDR3 region has 17 residues. Germline loops: CDR1 MNHNS, CDR2 SASEGT. The V end lost 0 bases, the J end lost 7 bases, and 19 bases lay between the germline ends. Sequenced by immunoSEQ multiplex PCR; TCRdb stores in-frame clones only, minus some. The sample lists approximately 210,000 clones, 65% to 90% occurring once. Enrolled during active infection, Seattle patients were then followed longitudinally. V gene TRBV6-1 combines with J gene TRBJ2-1; D perhaps matches TRBD1 (6 bases). This clonotype originated in a man aged 50-60 years with COVID-19, enrolled during active disease. The sequenced material came from peripheral blood. The CDR3: CASSEAVGTTAWNEQFF. CDR3 nucleotides: TGTGCCAGCAGTGAAGCGGTCGGGACAACGGCGTGGAATGAGCAGTTCTTC.